Below, 20 T cell receptor beta chains from the same sample are listed, as sequenced in a study of blood T cell repertoires in COVID-19. Here immunoSEQ multiplex PCR was the method, and the copy in TCRdb shows in-frame clones only, minus some. The repertoire holds fewer than 200,000 clones, over 75% seen once, with just under 2.5% in the top ten. The sample comprised peripheral blood. These receptors were obtained from a man aged 35 to 55 with active or convalescent COVID-19.

The rearrangement uses TRBV6-5 and TRBJ2-3; 10 nucleotides match TRBD2. With V trimmed by 6 bases and J by 2 bases, 5 bases remained unmatched. The CDR3 totals 15 residues. The germline CDR1 and CDR2 sequences are MNHEY and SVGAGI. CDR3 sequence: CASRSSGGLTDTQYF. CDR3 bases: TGTGCCAGCAGATCTAGCGGGGGCCTCACAGATACGCAGTATTTT.

The chain combines TRBV14 with TRBJ1-1; D is uncertain. The CDR3 spans 15 residues. The germline gives CDR1 SGHDN, CDR2 FVKESK. Trimming removed 6 bases at V and 1 base at J, with 15 bases between. The CDR3 reads CASSPIPLKNTEAFF. As DNA, the CDR3 is TGTGCCAGCAGTCCGATTCCCCTAAAGAACACTGAAGCTTTCTTT.

The rearrangement joins TRBV19 to TRBJ2-4; D possibly corresponds to TRBD2 (5 bases). Germline V gene data show CDR1 as LNHDA and CDR2 as SQIVND (reference sequence). Trimming removed 1 base at V and 0 bases at J, with 16 bases between. This CDR3 comprises 18 residues. The CDR3: CASSIVGRLAVAKNIQYF. The CDR3 nucleotides are TGTGCCAGTAGTATAGTCGGGCGTCTAGCAGTAGCCAAAAACATTCAGTACTTC.

This clone was seen more than once but under ten times. This chain uses TRBV3-1 (or the pseudogene TRBV3-2) with TRBJ1-6; 10 bases are shared with TRBD1. V lost 4 bases to trimming and J lost 7 bases; unmatched junction nucleotides: 4. The V gene's germline CDR1 is LGHDT and CDR2 YNNKEL (reference sequence). This CDR3 has 15 amino acids. For the CDR3, the DNA is TGTGCCAGCAGCCGTGGGACAGGGGTGAATTCACCCCTCCACTTT. It encodes CASSRGTGVNSPLHF.

The chain links TRBV23-1 to TRBJ1-6, with D hard to call. TRBV23-1 is treated as an ORF (open reading frame) with a function not yet certain. The V gene lost 6 bases and the J gene lost 5 bases, with 11 bases spanning the gap. The CDR3 extends over 14 amino acids. CDR3 DNA sequence: TGCGCCAGCAGGGTGCGAAAAAATAATTCACCCCTCCACTTT. The encoded protein is CASRVRKNNSPLHF.

This chain uses TRBV5-4 with TRBJ2-1, with a tentative D call TRBD1 (6 bases). Germline-derived CDR1 and CDR2 are SGHNT and YYREEE (reference sequence). Trimming removed 3 bases at V and 10 bases at J, with 14 bases between. CDR3 size: 13 residues. This CDR3 reads CASSSPGVGEQFF. Here the CDR3 DNA reads TGTGCCAGCAGCTCACCAGGGGTGGGCGAGCAGTTCTTC.

The rearrangement uses TRBV2 and TRBJ1-2; possibly TRBD1 for D (6 bases). The V gene lost 2 bases and the J gene lost 4 bases, with 8 bases spanning the gap. The CDR3 consists of 13 residues. The germline V gene has CDR1 SNHLY and CDR2 FYNNEI. CDR3 in amino acids: CASSEWDTYGYTF. The CDR3 DNA reads TGTGCCAGCAGTGAATGGGACACCTATGGCTACACCTTC.

In DNA form, the CDR3 reads TGCGCCAGCAGCTCGCCGGGCCCTCAGGGATACTATGGCTACACCTTC. Translation: CASSSPGPQGYYGYTF. This rearrangement joins TRBV5-1 to TRBJ1-2; D possibly corresponds to TRBD1 (5 bases). CDR1 and CDR2 from the germline V gene are SGHRS and YFSETQ. V gave up 3 bases and J gave up 3 bases, with 18 bases separating them. The length of the CDR3 is 16 residues.

V gene TRBV7-8 combines with J gene TRBJ2-3; TRBD1 is a possible D gene (6 bases). V lost 4 bases, J lost 0 bases, and 8 bases lay in between. In germline, CDR1 is SGHVS, CDR2 FQNEAQ. The CDR3 is 14 residues long. CDR3 region: CASSSGASTDTQYF. Here the CDR3 DNA reads TGTGCCAGCAGCTCAGGGGCCAGCACAGATACGCAGTATTTT.

The chain links TRBV3-1 (or the pseudogene TRBV3-2) to TRBJ1-1; the D is unclear. CDR1 and CDR2 from the germline V gene are LGHDT and YNNKEL (reference sequence). Trimming left V 3 bases short and J 6 bases short, with 14 bases between. There are 14 residues in the CDR3. The CDR3 DNA follows: TGTGCCAGCAGCCAGACCCGGTTGAGGGCTGAAGCTTTCTTT. Protein: CASSQTRLRAEAFF.

The chain couples TRBV5-5 to TRBJ2-7, with 9 bases aligning to TRBD1. The CDR3 is 15 residues long. From germline, CDR1 is SGHKS and CDR2 YYEKEE (reference sequence). Germline trimming cut 4 bases from V and 3 bases from J; bases unmatched to any gene: 8. The CDR3 DNA follows: TGTGCCAGCAGCCGAGCGGGACAGGGAAACTACGAGCAGTACTTC. Translated, it gives CASSRAGQGNYEQYF.

The rearrangement links TRBV24-1 to TRBJ2-5; 8 nucleotides agree with TRBD1. With 5 bases clipped from V and 7 bases from J, the junction kept 8 bases outside the gene matches. Germline V CDR1 and CDR2: KGHDR, SFDVKD. This CDR3 is 14 amino acids long. The CDR3 is CATSASTGARTQYF. In DNA, the CDR3 is TGTGCCACCAGTGCCTCGACAGGGGCTAGGACCCAGTACTTC.

The genes are TRBV7-9 and TRBJ2-4; 11 bases align to TRBD2. The CDR3 sequence is 14 residues long. Germline V gene data show CDR1 as SEHNR and CDR2 as FQNEAQ (reference sequence). The V and J ends lost 4 bases and 16 bases, in that order; junction bases with no gene match: 12. The CDR3: CASSSPDRTSGPYF. The DNA of the CDR3 is TGTGCCAGCAGCTCACCTGATCGGACTAGCGGGCCCTACTTC.

In this sample, this clone turned up once. The chain links TRBV6-5 to TRBJ2-1; 9 nucleotides match TRBD1. J gave up 8 bases and V 6 bases, and 11 bases lay outside the gene matches. The germline gives CDR1 MNHEY, CDR2 SVGAGI. This CDR3 contains 15 residues. The DNA of the CDR3 is TGTGCCAGCAGAGACTCGGGACAGGGCTATCATGAGCAGTTCTTC. Translating gives CASRDSGQGYHEQFF.

The chain joins TRBV7-3 to TRBJ2-5; 7 positions match TRBD1. The CDR3 spans 15 residues. V shed 5 bases and J 4 bases; nucleotides not matched to a gene: 10. The germline V gene has CDR1 SGHTA and CDR2 FQGTGA. The CDR3 region has the DNA TGTGCCAGCAGCCTCGGACAGGACCGATTAGAGACCCAGTACTTC. Amino acid sequence: CASSLGQDRLETQYF.

The chain joins TRBV7-2 to TRBJ2-1, with D possibly matching TRBD1 (6 bases). Germline CDR1 SGHTA, CDR2 FQGNSA. The CDR3 is 14 amino acids. V was pared by 0 bases and J by 10 bases, with 13 bases between. The CDR3 sequence is CASSLAYGGREQFF. In DNA form, the CDR3 reads TGTGCCAGCAGCTTAGCGTATGGGGGCAGGGAGCAGTTCTTC.

The chain couples TRBV7-9 to TRBJ1-1; the match to TRBD1 covers 7 bases. CDR3 length equals 14 residues. Germline CDR1 is SEHNR and CDR2 is FQNEAQ (reference sequence). Trimming took 5 bases from V and 3 from J; bases not matched to a gene: 6. CDR3 residues: CASSPKGADTEAFF. CDR3 DNA sequence: TGTGCCAGCAGCCCCAAGGGGGCTGACACTGAAGCTTTCTTT.

The chain has TRBV27 and TRBJ2-5; 7 nucleotides align to TRBD2. The junction had 9 bases not matched to a gene; V was cut back by 7 bases and J by 1 base. Germline assignment: CDR1 MNHEY and CDR2 SMNVEV (reference sequence). This CDR3 is 15 amino acids long. The CDR3 DNA reads as TGTGCCAGCAACCTCTGGGGGGGTAGCCAAGAGACCCAGTACTTC. Translated: CASNLWGGSQETQYF.

This chain joins TRBV6-5 and TRBJ2-7, with D perhaps TRBD1 (6 bases). CDR1 and CDR2 from the germline V gene are MNHEY and SVGAGI. This CDR3 region has 13 residues. V was clipped by 8 bases and J by 3 bases, with 14 bases between them. The CDR3 region is CASLPGHFYEQYF. The DNA of the CDR3 is TGTGCCAGCCTACCGGGACATTTCTACGAGCAGTACTTC.

This clone was seen once. The chain joins TRBV9 to TRBJ2-3; D is uncertain. CDR3 length: 13 amino acids. The germline V gene encodes CDR1 SGDLS and CDR2 YYNGEE. The V end lost 0 bases, the J end lost 5 bases, and 7 bases lay between the germline ends. CDR3 DNA sequence: TGTGCCAGCAGCGTAGGGCATAAAGATACGCAGTATTTT. It yields the protein CASSVGHKDTQYF.